Listed below are T cell receptor beta chains from one sample, sequenced in a study. Each CDR3 protein is one row after TCRdb ran MiXCR on the 5' RACE reads. Of about 12,000 distinct CDR3 sequences in the sample, 51% are singletons; the top ten hold around 12%. Specimen: tumor-infiltrating Tregs sorted from the breast tumor. Receptors were obtained from a female donor with breast cancer. Both conserved end residues are part of each CDR3. A D gene is named only where the DNA matches it firmly. Clone size is shown for a subset of rows, as once, few, many or a class of expanded clone.

abundance | j_gene | d_gene | v_gene | CDR3aa | CDR3nt
- | TRBJ1-2 | - | TRBV6-1 | CASIMTADYGYTF | TGTGCCAGCATCATGACAGCTGACTATGGCTACACCTTC
- | TRBJ2-3 | - | TRBV5-1 | CASSSGLYTDTQYF | TGCGCCAGCAGCTCCGGACTATACACAGATACGCAGTATTTT
- | TRBJ2-2 | TRBD2 | TRBV20-1 | CSASGSGRVDGELFF | TGCAGTGCTAGTGGGAGCGGGAGGGTGGACGGGGAGCTGTTTTTT
- | TRBJ2-1 | TRBD2 | TRBV7-2 | CASSFLAGRNNEQFF | TGTGCCAGCAGCTTCCTAGCGGGCAGGAACAATGAGCAGTTCTTC
- | TRBJ2-7 | - | TRBV25-1 | CASSDPTRRLYEQYF | TGTGCCAGCAGTGACCCCACTAGAAGACTCTACGAGCAGTACTTC
- | TRBJ1-6 | - | TRBV12-3/TRBV12-4 | CASSSVNSPLHF | TGTGCCAGCAGTTCAGTAAATTCACCCCTCCACTTT
- | TRBJ2-7 | TRBD1 | TRBV28 | CASSFTGGQGRDEQYF | TGTGCCAGCAGTTTCACTGGGGGACAGGGGCGGGACGAGCAGTACTTC
few | TRBJ1-2 | - | TRBV6-2/TRBV6-3 | CASSYLARADYGYTF | TGTGCCAGCAGTTACTTGGCCAGGGCGGACTATGGCTACACCTTC
- | TRBJ2-1 | - | TRBV29-1 | CSVEAIFGSRGQFF | TGCAGCGTTGAAGCTATTTTTGGCTCCCGCGGGCAGTTCTTC
- | TRBJ1-2 | - | TRBV5-1 | CASSLEADGYTF | TGCGCCAGCAGCTTGGAGGCAGATGGCTACACCTTC
few | TRBJ2-3 | TRBD2 | TRBV7-8 | CASSPGRLAGALADTQYF | TGTGCCAGCAGCCCTGGGCGACTAGCGGGAGCCCTGGCAGATACGCAGTATTTT